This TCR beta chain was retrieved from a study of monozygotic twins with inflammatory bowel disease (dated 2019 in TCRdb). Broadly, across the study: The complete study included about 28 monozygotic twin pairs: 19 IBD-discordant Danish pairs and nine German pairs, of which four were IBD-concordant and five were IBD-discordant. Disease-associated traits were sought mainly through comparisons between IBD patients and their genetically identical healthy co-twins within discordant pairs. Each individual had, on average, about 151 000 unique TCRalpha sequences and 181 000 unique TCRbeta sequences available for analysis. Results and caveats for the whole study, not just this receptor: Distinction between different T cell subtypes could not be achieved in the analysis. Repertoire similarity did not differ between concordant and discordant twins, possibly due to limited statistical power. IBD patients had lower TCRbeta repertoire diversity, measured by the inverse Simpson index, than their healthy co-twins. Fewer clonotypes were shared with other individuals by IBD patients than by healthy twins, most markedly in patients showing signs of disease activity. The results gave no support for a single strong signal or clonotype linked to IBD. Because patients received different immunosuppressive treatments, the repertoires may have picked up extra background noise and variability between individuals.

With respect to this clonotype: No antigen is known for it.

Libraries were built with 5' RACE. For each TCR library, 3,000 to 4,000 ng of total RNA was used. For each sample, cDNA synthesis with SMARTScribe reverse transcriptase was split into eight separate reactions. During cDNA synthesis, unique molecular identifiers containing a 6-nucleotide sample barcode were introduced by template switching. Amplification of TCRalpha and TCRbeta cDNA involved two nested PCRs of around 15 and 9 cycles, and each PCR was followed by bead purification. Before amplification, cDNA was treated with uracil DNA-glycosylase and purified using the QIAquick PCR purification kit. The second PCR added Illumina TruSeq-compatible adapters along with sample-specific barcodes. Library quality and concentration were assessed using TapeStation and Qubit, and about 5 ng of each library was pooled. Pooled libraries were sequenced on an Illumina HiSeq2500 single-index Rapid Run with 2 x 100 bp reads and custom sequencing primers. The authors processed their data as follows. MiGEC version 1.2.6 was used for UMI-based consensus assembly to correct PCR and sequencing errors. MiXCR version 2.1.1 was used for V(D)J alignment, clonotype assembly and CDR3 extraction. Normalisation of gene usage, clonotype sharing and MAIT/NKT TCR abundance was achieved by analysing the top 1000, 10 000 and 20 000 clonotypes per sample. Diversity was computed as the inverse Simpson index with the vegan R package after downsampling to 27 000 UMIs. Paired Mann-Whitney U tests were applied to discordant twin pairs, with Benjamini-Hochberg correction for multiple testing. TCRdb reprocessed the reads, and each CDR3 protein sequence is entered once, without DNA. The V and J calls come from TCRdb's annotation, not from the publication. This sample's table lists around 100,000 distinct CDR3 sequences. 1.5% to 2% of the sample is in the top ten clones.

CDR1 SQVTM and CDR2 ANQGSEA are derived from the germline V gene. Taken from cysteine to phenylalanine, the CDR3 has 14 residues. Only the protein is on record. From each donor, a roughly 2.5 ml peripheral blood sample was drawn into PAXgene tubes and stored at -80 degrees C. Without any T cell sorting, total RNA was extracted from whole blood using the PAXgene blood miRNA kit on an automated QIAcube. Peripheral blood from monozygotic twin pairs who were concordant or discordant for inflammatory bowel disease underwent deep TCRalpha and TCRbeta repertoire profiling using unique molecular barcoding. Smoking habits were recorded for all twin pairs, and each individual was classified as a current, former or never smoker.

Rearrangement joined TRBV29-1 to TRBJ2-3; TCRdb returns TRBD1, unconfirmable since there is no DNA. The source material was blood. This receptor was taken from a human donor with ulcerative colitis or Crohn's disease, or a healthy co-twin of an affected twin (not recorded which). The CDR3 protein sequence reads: CSVAVRGQPDTQYF.